Listed below are T cell receptor beta chains from one sample, sequenced in a study of T cells expressing NK-cell markers. TCRdb re-called the 5' RACE reads and shows each CDR3 protein once, DNA omitted. The sample's table shows about half a million distinct CDR3 sequences. Sequenced: blood T cells: a sorted CD56 or NKG2C T cell subset, CD4+ or CD8+ T cells, or bulk PBMC T cells (not recorded which). The receptor source for this set is a woman in her forties or fifties in good health. Each CDR3 is given with its conserved first and last residue.

>TRBJ2-3|TRBV5-6
CASSPPLGANTQYF
>TRBJ2-1|TRBV5-1
CASSFSGYAGDEQFF
>TRBJ2-7|TRBV11-3
CASEAGGREQYF
>TRBJ2-1|TRBV5-1
CASSRGLHSINEQFF
>TRBJ2-3|TRBV20-1
CSARDVSGSVWDTQYF
>TRBJ2-7|TRBV15
CATSSGIRTYEQYF
>TRBJ1-3|TRBV12-3/TRBV12-4
CASRPLSGNTIYF
>TRBJ2-3|TRBV4-1
CASSQGGGWGTDTQYF
>TRBJ2-3|TRBV4-2
CASSPSGRMEDTQYF
>TRBJ1-2|TRBV14
CASSQARQPGVSYTF
>TRBJ2-6|TRBV7-9
CASSLGQAPFSGANVLTF
>TRBJ1-4|TRBV4-1
CASSQDGATNEKLFF
>TRBJ2-4|TRBV19
CASSMTLPRLAKNIQYF
>TRBJ1-2|TRBV4-1
CASSQDTARAYGYTF
>TRBJ2-1|TRBV12-3/TRBV12-4
CASTQRSKSYNEQFF
>TRBJ1-1|TRBV7-8
CASSTKAEGNTEAFF
>TRBJ1-4|TRBV12-3/TRBV12-4
CASRGQHNEKLFF
>TRBJ1-2|TRBV20-1
CSAAVPGGTHYGYTF
>TRBJ2-3|TRBV19
CASSPRDRVADTQYF
>TRBJ2-7|TRBV9
CASSVGLANGEQYF
>TRBJ2-2|TRBV4-1
CASSQGSRGRTGELFF
>TRBJ2-1|TRBV20-1
CSAREELARSSYNEQFF
>TRBJ2-1|TRBV12-3/TRBV12-4
CASRGQLGGTGKSSYNEQFF
>TRBJ1-4|TRBV11-2
CASSGHRATNEKLFF
>TRBJ2-4|TRBV19
CASGLAGGIQYF
>TRBJ1-1|TRBV12-3/TRBV12-4
CASSTSSGKGGAFF
>TRBJ2-5|TRBV12-3/TRBV12-4
CASSPKTSGRRETQYF
>TRBJ2-7|TRBV7-2
CASSSSGLGSYEQYF
>TRBJ1-2|TRBV12-3/TRBV12-4
CASSLGQPQGGYTF
>TRBJ2-3|TRBV7-9
CASVPSTDTQYF
>TRBJ2-1|TRBV29-1
CSVRLGNEQFF
>TRBJ2-3|TRBV3-1
CASSQWDMDTQYF
>TRBJ2-3|TRBV7-9
CASSSTGAAGDTQYF
>TRBJ2-1|TRBV7-7
CASRYGTVNNEQFF
>TRBJ2-2|TRBV10-3
CATKRQMNTGELFF
>TRBJ1-2|TRBV29-1
CSVDQEGGGYTF
>TRBJ2-3|TRBV5-1
CASSLTGGAGTSGRGDTQYF
>TRBJ2-7|TRBV7-9
CASSSPTGNYEQYF
>TRBJ2-1|TRBV20-1
CSAPRGGAYNEQFF
>TRBJ2-5|TRBV25-1
CASSRGQKEETQYF
>TRBJ2-1|TRBV19
CASSTLSGRSEQFF
>TRBJ2-7|TRBV12-5
CASGTGTDSYEQYF
>TRBJ2-2|TRBV7-8
CASRRGRAANTGELFF
>TRBJ1-1|TRBV2
CATREGDEAFF
>TRBJ1-1|TRBV24-1
CATSAYERTEAFF
>TRBJ1-2|TRBV25-1
CASSELGGGRHGYTF
>TRBJ2-2|TRBV10-2
CASSEGASGSIPGELFF
>TRBJ2-4|TRBV12-5
CASGVWTVDNLLAKNIQYF
>TRBJ2-1|TRBV5-1
CASRGGAGAKNNEQFF
>TRBJ2-5|TRBV7-9
CASSLNAGRETQYF
>TRBJ2-1|TRBV7-2
CASSLPSQRRGEQFF
>TRBJ2-1|TRBV24-1
CATSGTLSYNEQFF
>TRBJ2-5|TRBV25-1
CASSRLAGVGGYQETQYF